This record looks at one T cell receptor beta chain sequence and its context. The antigen is undetermined. In blood CD8+ and CD4+ T cells, TCR beta underwent sequencing. V lost 0 bases to trimming and J lost 5 bases, with 15 bases between them. The CDR3 loop spans 16 amino acids. The germline CDR1 and CDR2 sequences are PRHDT and FYEKMQ (reference sequence). Reverse transcription used 0.5 to 1 ug RNA and random hexamers. Amplification of the TCR beta CDR3 was carried out by immunoSEQ multiplex PCR, which spanned a total of 54 Vbeta and 13 Jbeta segments. TCRdb re-analysed the immunoSEQ multiplex PCR reads in MiXCR, keeping a single row per CDR3 protein. There are some 450,000 distinct CDR3 sequences in the sample; roughly 85% occur only once, and approximately 0.12% lies in the top ten. The source of the sample is a study of CD8 T cells in Susac syndrome. Study conclusions and caveats: The study conceded that its TCR sequencing and HLA analysis involved relatively few individuals.

The specimen sequenced was CD8+ T cells from PBMCs. The chain employs TRBV13 and TRBJ2-3, with D possibly TRBD2 on 6 matching bases. The receptor was isolated from a human donor with multiple sclerosis. The CDR3 reads CASSLGQAGRIDTQYF. CDR3 coding DNA: TGTGCCAGCAGCTTAGGCCAGGCGGGAAGAATAGATACGCAGTATTTT.